This T cell receptor (beta chain) was recovered during a study of glioma-infiltrating T cells after dendritic cell vaccination. Turning to the study itself: Samples are from glioblastoma patients in Phase I and II dendritic cell vaccine trials. Study conclusions and caveats: No direct clonality-survival link was found; a diverse polyclonal response may matter.

The sample's time point: after dendritic cell vaccination, including at tumor progression/relapse. Note on this clone: What it binds is unknown.

The PCR used 60 V beta and 13 J beta primers. TCRdb's copy holds only in-frame clones and misses some; the assay was immunoSEQ multiplex PCR. The sample records 90,000 to 140,000 clones, roughly 89% being singletons. The sequencing here drew on blood, taken after dendritic cell vaccination. The sequence derives from a human donor with glioblastoma.

CDR3 in amino acids: CASSGIRTGVSGANVLTF. For the CDR3, the DNA is TGTGCCAGCAGTGGAATCCGGACAGGAGTCTCTGGGGCCAACGTCCTGACTTTC. The V and J genes are TRBV6-1 and TRBJ2-6; 7 nucleotides agree with TRBD1. The CDR3 is 18 amino acids. Trimming at V came to 4 bases and at J to 0 bases, leaving 9 bases not matched to a gene. Per germline, CDR1 MNHNS and CDR2 SASEGT.